The clone carrying this T cell receptor beta chain was observed many times. The target antigen is unknown. This CDR3 is built from 15 residues. After removal of 6 bases from V and 6 bases from J, the junction contained 13 bases not matched to a gene. Germline V lookup: CDR1 DFQATT, CDR2 SNEGSKA (reference sequence). TCRdb reprocessed the 5' RACE reads with MiXCR, giving one entry per CDR3 protein. The sample carries around 62,000 distinct CDR3 sequences, around 4.9% recorded once. These data belong to a study of early T cells in non-severe SARS-CoV-2 infection. About the study: Unsorted whole blood bulk RNA was sequenced, with unpaired chains.

Findings and caveats of the study: The study's VDJdb matching favored anti-spike CD8 responses and missed private and CD4 specificities.

This receptor was obtained from an adult who was a healthcare worker with PCR-confirmed SARS-CoV-2 infection or an uninfected control (not recorded which). Sequencing was done on a sample of whole blood. V usage is TRBV20-1 and J usage is TRBJ2-1, with 8 bases aligning to TRBD2. CDR3 residues: CSALIPGLGLNEQFF. The CDR3 bases are TGCAGTGCACTTATCCCGGGACTAGGGCTCAATGAGCAGTTCTTC.